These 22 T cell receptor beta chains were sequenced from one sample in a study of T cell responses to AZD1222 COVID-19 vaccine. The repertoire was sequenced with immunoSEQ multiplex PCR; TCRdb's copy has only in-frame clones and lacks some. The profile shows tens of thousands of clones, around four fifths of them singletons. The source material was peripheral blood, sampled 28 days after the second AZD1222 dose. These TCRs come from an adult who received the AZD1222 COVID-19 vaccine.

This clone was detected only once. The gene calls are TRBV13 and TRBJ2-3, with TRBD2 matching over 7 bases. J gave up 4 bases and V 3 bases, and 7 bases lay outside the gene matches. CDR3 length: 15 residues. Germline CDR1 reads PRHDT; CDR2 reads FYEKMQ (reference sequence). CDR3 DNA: TGTGCCAGCAGCTTGGTTAGACTAGCAGCAGATACGCAGTATTTT. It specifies CASSLVRLAADTQYF.

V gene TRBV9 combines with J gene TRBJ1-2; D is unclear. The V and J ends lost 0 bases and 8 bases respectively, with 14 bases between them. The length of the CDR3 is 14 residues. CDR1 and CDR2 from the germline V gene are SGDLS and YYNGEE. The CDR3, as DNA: TGTGCCAGCAGCGTAGAAGCAGCCGCCAGGGGCTACACCTTC. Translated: CASSVEAAARGYTF.

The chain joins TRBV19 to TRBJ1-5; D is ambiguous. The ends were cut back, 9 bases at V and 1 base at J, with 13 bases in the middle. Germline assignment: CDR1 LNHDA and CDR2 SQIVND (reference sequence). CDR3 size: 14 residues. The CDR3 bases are TGTGCCAGCTTTCTTCATGGAAGCAATCAGCCCCAGCATTTT. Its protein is CASFLHGSNQPQHF.

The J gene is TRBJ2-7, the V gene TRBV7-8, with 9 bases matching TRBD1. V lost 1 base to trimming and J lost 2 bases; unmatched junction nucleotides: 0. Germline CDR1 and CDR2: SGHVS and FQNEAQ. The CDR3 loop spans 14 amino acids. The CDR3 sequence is CASSLGQGAYEQYF. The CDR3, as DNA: TGTGCCAGCAGCTTAGGACAGGGGGCCTACGAGCAGTACTTC.

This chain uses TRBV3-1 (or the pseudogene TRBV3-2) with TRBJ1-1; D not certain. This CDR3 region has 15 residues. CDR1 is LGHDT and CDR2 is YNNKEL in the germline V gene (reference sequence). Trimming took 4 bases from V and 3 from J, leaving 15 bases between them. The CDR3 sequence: CASSRAHLMDTEAFF. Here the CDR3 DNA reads TGTGCCAGCAGCCGGGCACATCTGATGGACACTGAAGCTTTCTTT.

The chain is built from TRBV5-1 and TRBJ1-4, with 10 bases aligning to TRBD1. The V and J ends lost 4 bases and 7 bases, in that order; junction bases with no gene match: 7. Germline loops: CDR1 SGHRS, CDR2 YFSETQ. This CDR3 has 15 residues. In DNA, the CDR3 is TGCGCCAGCAGCCTGGGACAGGGGAGAGGTGAAAAACTGTTTTTT. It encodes CASSLGQGRGEKLFF.

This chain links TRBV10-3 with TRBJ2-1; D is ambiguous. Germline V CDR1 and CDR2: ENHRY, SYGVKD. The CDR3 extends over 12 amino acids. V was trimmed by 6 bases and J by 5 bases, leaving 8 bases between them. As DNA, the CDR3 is TGTGCCATCAGCGGACCACACAATGAGCAGTTCTTC. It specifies CAISGPHNEQFF.

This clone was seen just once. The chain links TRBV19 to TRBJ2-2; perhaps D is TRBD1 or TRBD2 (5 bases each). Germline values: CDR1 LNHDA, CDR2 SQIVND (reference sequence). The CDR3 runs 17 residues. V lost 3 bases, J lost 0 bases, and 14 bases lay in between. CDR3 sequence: CASSIPAGRANTGELFF. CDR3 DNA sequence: TGTGCCAGTAGTATTCCGGCGGGCAGGGCGAACACCGGGGAGCTGTTTTTT.

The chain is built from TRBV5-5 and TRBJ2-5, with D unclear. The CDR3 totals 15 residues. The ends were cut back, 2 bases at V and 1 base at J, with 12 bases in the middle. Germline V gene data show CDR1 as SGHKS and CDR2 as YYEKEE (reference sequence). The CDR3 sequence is CASSLTWAVQETQYF. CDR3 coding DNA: TGTGCCAGCAGCTTAACGTGGGCAGTCCAAGAGACCCAGTACTTC.

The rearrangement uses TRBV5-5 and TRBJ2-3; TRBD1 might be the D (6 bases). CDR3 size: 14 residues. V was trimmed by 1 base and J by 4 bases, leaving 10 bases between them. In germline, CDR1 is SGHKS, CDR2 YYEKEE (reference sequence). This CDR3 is CASSLWGPPDTQYF. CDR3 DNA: TGTGCCAGCAGCTTGTGGGGGCCCCCAGATACGCAGTATTTT.

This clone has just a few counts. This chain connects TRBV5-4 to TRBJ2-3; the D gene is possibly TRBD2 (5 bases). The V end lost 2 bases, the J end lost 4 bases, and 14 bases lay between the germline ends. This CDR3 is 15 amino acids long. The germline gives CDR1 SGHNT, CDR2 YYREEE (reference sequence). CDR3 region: CASSLEYRDSDTQYF. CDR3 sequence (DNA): TGTGCCAGCAGCTTAGAATACCGGGATTCAGATACGCAGTATTTT.

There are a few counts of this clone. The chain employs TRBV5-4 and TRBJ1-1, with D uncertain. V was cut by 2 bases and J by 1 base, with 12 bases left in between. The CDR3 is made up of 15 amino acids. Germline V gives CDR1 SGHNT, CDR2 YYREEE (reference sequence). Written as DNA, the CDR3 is TGTGCCAGCAGCTTACGACCGGGCCCGAACACTGAAGCTTTCTTT. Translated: CASSLRPGPNTEAFF.

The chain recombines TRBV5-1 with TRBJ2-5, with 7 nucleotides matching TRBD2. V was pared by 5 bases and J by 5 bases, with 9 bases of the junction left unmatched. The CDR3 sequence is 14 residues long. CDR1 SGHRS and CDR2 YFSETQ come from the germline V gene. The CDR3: CASSWGGSYETQYF. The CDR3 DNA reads TGCGCCAGCAGTTGGGGGGGGTCGTACGAGACCCAGTACTTC.

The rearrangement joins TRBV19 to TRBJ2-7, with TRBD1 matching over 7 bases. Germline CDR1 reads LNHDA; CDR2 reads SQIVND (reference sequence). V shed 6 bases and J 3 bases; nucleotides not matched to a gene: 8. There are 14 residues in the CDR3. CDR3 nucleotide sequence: TGTGCCAGTAGACTCCGGGACAGCTTCTACGAGCAGTACTTC. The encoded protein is CASRLRDSFYEQYF.

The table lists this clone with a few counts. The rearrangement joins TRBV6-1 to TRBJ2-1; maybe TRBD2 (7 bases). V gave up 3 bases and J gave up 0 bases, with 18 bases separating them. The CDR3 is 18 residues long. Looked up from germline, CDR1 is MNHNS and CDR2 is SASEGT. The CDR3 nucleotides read TGTGCCAGCAGTGAGCACGGGGGGCGAATCAGCTCCTACAATGAGCAGTTCTTC. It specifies CASSEHGGRISSYNEQFF.

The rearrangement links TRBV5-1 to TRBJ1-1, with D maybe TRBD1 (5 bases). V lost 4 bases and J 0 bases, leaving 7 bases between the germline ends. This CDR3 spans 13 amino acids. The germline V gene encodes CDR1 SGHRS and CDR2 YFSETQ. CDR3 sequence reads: CASSGGLNTEAFF. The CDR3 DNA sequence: TGCGCCAGCAGCGGGGGTCTGAACACTGAAGCTTTCTTT.

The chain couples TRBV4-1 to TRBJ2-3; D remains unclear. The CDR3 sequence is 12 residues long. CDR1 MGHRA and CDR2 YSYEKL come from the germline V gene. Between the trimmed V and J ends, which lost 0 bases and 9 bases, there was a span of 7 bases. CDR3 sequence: CASSQEGMTQYF. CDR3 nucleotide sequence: TGCGCCAGCAGCCAAGAGGGGATGACGCAGTATTTT.

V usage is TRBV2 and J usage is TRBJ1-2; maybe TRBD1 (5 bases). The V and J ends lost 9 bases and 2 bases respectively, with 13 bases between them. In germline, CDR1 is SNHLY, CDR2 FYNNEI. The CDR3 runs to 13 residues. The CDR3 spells CASTRDLNYGYTF. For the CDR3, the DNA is TGTGCCAGTACCAGGGATTTGAACTATGGCTACACCTTC.

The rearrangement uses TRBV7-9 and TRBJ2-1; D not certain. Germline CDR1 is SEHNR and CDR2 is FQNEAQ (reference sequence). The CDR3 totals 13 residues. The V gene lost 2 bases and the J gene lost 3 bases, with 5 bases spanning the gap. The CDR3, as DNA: TGTGCCAGCAGCTTACTCGACTACAATGAGCAGTTCTTC. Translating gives CASSLLDYNEQFF. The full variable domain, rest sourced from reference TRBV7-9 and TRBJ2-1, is DTGVSQNPRHKITKRGQNVTFRCDPISEHNRLYWYRQTLGQGPEFLTYFQNEAQLEKSRLLSDRFSAERPKGSFSTLEIQRTEQGDSAMYLCASSLLDYNEQFFGPGTRLTVL.

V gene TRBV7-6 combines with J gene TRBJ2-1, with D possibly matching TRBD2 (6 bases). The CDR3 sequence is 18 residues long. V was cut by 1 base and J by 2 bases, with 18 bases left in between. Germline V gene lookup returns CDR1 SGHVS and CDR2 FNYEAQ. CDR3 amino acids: CASSLGWPNRTTYNEQFF. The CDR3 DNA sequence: TGTGCCAGCAGCTTAGGGTGGCCTAACAGGACTACCTACAATGAGCAGTTCTTC. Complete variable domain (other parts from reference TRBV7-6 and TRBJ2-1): GAGVSQSPRYKVTKRGQDVALRCDPISGHVSLYWYRQALGQGPEFLTYFNYEAQQDKSGLPNDRFSAERPEGSISTLTIQRTEQRDSAMYRCASSLGWPNRTTYNEQFFGPGTRLTVL.

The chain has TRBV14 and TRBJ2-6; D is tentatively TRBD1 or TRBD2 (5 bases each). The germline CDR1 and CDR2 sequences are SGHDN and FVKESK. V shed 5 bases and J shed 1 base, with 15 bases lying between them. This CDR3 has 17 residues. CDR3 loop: CASSRRPGGSGANVLTF. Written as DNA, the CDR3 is TGTGCCAGCAGCAGACGCCCTGGGGGTTCTGGGGCCAACGTCCTGACTTTC.

CDR3 in amino acids: CASSPGRQGPYNEQFF. The CDR3 nucleotides read TGTGCCAGCAGCCCCGGCCGGCAGGGGCCATACAATGAGCAGTTCTTC. The chain employs TRBV7-9 and TRBJ2-1; D perhaps matches TRBD1 (6 bases). V dropped 5 bases and J dropped 4 bases, with 18 bases sitting between them. Per the germline V gene, CDR1 is SEHNR and CDR2 is FQNEAQ (reference sequence). The CDR3 has 16 amino acids.